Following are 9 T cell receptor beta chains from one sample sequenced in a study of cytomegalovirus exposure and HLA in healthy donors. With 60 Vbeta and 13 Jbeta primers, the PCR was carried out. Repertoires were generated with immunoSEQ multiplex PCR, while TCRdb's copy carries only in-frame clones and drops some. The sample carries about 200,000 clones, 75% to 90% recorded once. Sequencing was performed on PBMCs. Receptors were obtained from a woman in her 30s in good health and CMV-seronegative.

CDR3 sequence: CASSEGALSYEQYF. CDR3 nucleotides: TGTGCCAGCAGTGAAGGAGCACTATCCTACGAGCAGTACTTC. The gene calls are TRBV6-1 and TRBJ2-7, with D unclear. The germline V gene has CDR1 MNHNS and CDR2 SASEGT. V was pared by 1 base and J by 1 base, with 8 bases between. The CDR3 consists of 14 residues.

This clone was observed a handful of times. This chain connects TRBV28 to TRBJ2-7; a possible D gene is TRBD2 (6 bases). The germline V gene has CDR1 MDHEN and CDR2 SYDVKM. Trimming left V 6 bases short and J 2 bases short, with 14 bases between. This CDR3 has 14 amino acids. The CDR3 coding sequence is TGTGCCAGCAGCGCGCGGGACTCCCCCTACGAGCAGTACTTC. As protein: CASSARDSPYEQYF.

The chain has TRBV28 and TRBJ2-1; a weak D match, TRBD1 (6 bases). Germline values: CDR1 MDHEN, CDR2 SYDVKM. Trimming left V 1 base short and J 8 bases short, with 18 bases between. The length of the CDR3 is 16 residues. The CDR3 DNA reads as TGTGCCAGCAGTTTATCAGGGGCCGCCGCCGGCGATGAGCAGTTCTTC. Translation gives CASSLSGAAAGDEQFF. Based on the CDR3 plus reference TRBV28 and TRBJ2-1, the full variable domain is DVKVTQSSRYLVKRTGEKVFLECVQDMDHENMFWYRQDPGLGLRLIYFSYDVKMKEKGDIPEGYSVSREKKERFSLILESASTNQTSMYLCASSLSGAAAGDEQFFGPGTRLTVL.

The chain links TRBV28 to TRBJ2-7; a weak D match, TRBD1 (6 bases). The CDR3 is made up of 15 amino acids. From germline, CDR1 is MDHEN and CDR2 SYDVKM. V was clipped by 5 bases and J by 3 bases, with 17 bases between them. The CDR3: CASSDDRSSHYEQYF. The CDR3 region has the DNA TGTGCCAGCAGTGACGACAGGAGCTCGCACTACGAGCAGTACTTC.

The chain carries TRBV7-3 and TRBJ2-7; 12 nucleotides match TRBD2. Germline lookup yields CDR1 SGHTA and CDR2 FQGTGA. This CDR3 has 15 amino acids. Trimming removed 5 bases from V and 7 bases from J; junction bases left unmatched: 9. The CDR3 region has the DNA TGTGCCAGCAGCCCCGGACTAGCGGGATTAGGGGAGCAGTACTTC. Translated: CASSPGLAGLGEQYF.

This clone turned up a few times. The CDR3, as DNA: TGTGCCAGCAGCCATGTTAGCGGGGAATCCCAAGAGACCCAGTACTTC. Residues: CASSHVSGESQETQYF. V gene TRBV4-2 combines with J gene TRBJ2-5; 8 nucleotides align to TRBD2. Per germline, CDR1 LGHNA and CDR2 YNFKEQ. The CDR3 contains 16 residues. V shed 3 bases and J 1 base; nucleotides not matched to a gene: 7.

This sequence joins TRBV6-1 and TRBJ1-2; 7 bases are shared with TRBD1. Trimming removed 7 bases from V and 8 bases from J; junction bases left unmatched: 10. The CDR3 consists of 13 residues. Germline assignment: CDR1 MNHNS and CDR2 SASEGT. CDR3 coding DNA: TGTGCCAGCACTCCTACAAGGGGGCAGGGCTACACCTTC. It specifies CASTPTRGQGYTF.

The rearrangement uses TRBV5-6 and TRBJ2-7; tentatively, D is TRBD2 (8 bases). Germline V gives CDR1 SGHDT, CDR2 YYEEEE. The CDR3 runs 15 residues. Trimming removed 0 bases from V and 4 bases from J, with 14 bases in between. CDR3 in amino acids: CASSLAGGTAYEQYF. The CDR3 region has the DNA TGTGCCAGCAGCTTGGCGGGGGGGACAGCGTACGAGCAGTACTTC.

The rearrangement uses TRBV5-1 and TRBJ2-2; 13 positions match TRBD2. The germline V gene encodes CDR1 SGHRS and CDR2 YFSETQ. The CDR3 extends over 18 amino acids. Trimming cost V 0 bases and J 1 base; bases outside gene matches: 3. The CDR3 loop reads CASSLGTSGRGNTGELFF. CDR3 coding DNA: TGCGCCAGCAGCTTGGGGACTAGCGGGAGAGGGAACACCGGGGAGCTGTTTTTT.